Listed below are T cell receptor beta chains from one sample, sequenced in a study of blood T cell repertoires in COVID-19. Assay used: immunoSEQ multiplex PCR; TCRdb lists only in-frame clones, some missing. This repertoire shows more than 150,000 clones, about four fifths found once; its top ten account for less than 15%. Input material: peripheral blood. These receptors originate from a man between 18 and 35 years old with active or convalescent COVID-19. Both conserved end residues are trimmed from each CDR3.

j_call	v_call	cdr3_aa
TRBJ1-1	TRBV10-3	AISQGRADLNTEAF
TRBJ1-1	TRBV28	ASSLRGQGSLEAF
TRBJ2-7	TRBV12-3/TRBV12-4	ASSLAGFASWY
TRBJ2-2	TRBV7-9	ARWTSGGVSNTGELF
TRBJ1-1	TRBV6-5	ASLAPGGNTEAF
TRBJ2-2	TRBV7-2	ASRLAGETGELF
TRBJ1-2	TRBV5-5	ASSPGSPNYGYT
TRBJ2-1	TRBV5-6	ASSLLHPYNEQF
TRBJ2-3	TRBV5-6	ASSIGLASTDTQY
TRBJ2-1	TRBV5-1	ASSLVTSGYNEQF
TRBJ2-1	TRBV5-1	ASSWGTGHNEQF
TRBJ2-1	TRBV6-5	ASSYRGLSSYNEQF
TRBJ1-3	TRBV5-1	ASSLGGGAYGNTIY
TRBJ1-4	TRBV6-6	ASSSYRGGGEKLF
TRBJ1-1	TRBV30	AWSLMGHRGEAF
TRBJ1-5	TRBV19	ASSIGDRVDQPQH
TRBJ2-7	TRBV4-1	ASSQPGQSISYEQY
TRBJ1-3	TRBV18	ASSPPATGNTIY
TRBJ1-4	TRBV18	ASSPQRQGTNEKLF
TRBJ2-7	TRBV28	ATRPGSSGSYEQY
TRBJ2-7	TRBV24-1	ATSDGTSGQSYEQY
TRBJ2-1	TRBV7-2	ASSTSGALNEQF
TRBJ2-7	TRBV28	ASSSSGRAGEQY
TRBJ2-1	TRBV5-5	ASSFLDRSGNEQF
TRBJ1-1	TRBV12-5	ASGWYLTENTEAF